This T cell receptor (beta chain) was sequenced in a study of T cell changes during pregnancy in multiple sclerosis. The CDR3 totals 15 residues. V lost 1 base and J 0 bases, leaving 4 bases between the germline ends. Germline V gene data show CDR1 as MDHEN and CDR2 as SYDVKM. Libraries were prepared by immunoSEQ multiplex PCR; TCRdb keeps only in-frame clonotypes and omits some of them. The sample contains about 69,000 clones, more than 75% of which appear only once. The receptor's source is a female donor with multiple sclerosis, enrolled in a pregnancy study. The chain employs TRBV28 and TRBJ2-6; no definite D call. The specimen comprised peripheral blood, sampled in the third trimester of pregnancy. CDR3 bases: TGTGCCAGCAGTTTATCGGGCTCTGGGGCCAACGTCCTGACTTTC. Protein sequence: CASSLSGSGANVLTF.